This T cell receptor beta chain emerged from a study of blood T cell repertoires in COVID-19. Study as a whole: Sources were T cells, B-cell-depleted T cells, or PBMCs; the material itself was cDNA or gDNA.

Those enrolled in Seattle joined during active infection and were followed longitudinally afterward. This CDR3 has 18 residues. The germline V and J ends were trimmed by 3 bases and 2 bases, with 21 bases remaining between them. Germline V gene sequence: CDR1 WNHNN, CDR2 SYGVQD (reference sequence). Authors' processing steps: Scientists estimated how many nucleated cells there were by amplifying reference gene primers. Data came from immunoSEQ multiplex PCR; TCRdb stores just in-frame clones and leaves some out. That table supplies the V and J calls and clone size; D and trimming were determined from the DNA. The repertoire has over 85,000 clones, about nine tenths of them found once; the top ten carry 1.5% to 2%.

The source material was peripheral blood. The gene calls are TRBV10-1 and TRBJ2-3; TRBD1 is a possible D gene (6 bases). This TCR was sampled from a woman aged 45-59 years with COVID-19, enrolled during active disease. The CDR3 DNA reads as TGCGCCAGCAGTGACGCACAGGGTGGGATAGTGCACACAGATACGCAGTATTTT. Translating gives CASSDAQGGIVHTDTQYF.